This is a list of T cell receptor beta chains from one sample in a study of blood T cell repertoires in COVID-19. Generated by immunoSEQ multiplex PCR, the TCRdb table keeps only in-frame clones and is missing some. Found here are about 430,000 clones, 85% to 90% of them singletons; the top ten hold 0.8% to 1%. The source material was peripheral blood. All receptors come from a man aged 18 to 30 with COVID-19, enrolled during active disease. CDR3s include the opening cysteine and the closing phenylalanine or tryptophan. Fields, in order: clone size, V gene, J gene, D gene, CDR3 protein, CDR3 DNA. The D gene is left open where the match is weak. The size entry is marked missing in some rows and otherwise reads once, few, many or a size class.

.	TRBV18	TRBJ2-7	.	CASSPTSPKADEQYF	TGTGCCAGCTCCCCTACTAGCCCGAAGGCCGACGAGCAGTACTTC
.	TRBV28	TRBJ1-3	.	CASSLTEGTIYF	TGTGCCAGCAGTTTAACGGAGGGCACCATATATTTT
.	TRBV27	TRBJ2-5	.	CASSTRRFETQYF	TGTGCCAGCAGTACCCGGAGATTTGAGACCCAGTACTTC
few	TRBV5-1	TRBJ2-3	TRBD2	CASSNGLAGITDTQYF	TGCGCCAGCAGCAATGGACTAGCGGGTATCACAGATACGCAGTATTTT
.	TRBV4-1	TRBJ2-7	TRBD2	CASSQDPQTSGSYEQYF	TGCGCCAGCAGCCAAGATCCCCAGACTAGCGGTTCCTACGAGCAGTACTTC
.	TRBV3-1/TRBV3-2	TRBJ1-3	.	CASSQGGNTIYF	TGTGCCAGCAGCCAGGGAGGGAACACCATATATTTT
few	TRBV27	TRBJ1-6	.	CASSLQGFNSPLHF	TGTGCCAGCAGTTTGCAGGGGTTTAATTCACCCCTCCACTTT
.	TRBV12-5	TRBJ1-5	.	CASGLVEYQPQHF	TGTGCTAGTGGTTTGGTGGAGTATCAGCCCCAGCATTTT
.	TRBV6-5	TRBJ2-7	TRBD2	CASSSSGGYEQYF	TGTGCCAGCAGTTCTAGCGGGGGCTACGAGCAGTACTTC
few	TRBV4-1	TRBJ2-1	.	CASSVSRYNEQFF	TGCGCCAGCAGCGTTAGCAGATACAATGAGCAGTTCTTC
.	TRBV6-5	TRBJ1-2	.	CASSGQILNNYGYTF	TGTGCCAGCAGCGGACAGATTCTCAATAACTATGGCTACACCTTC
few	TRBV9	TRBJ1-1	TRBD1	CASSAGTGSGTEAFF	TGTGCCAGCAGCGCGGGGACAGGGTCGGGCACTGAAGCTTTCTTT
once	TRBV7-2	TRBJ2-5	TRBD2	CASSPRTSGGQETQYF	TGTGCCAGCAGCCCGAGGACTAGCGGGGGCCAAGAGACCCAGTACTTC
.	TRBV7-2	TRBJ2-5	TRBD1	CASSLAGQGETQYF	TGTGCCAGCAGTTTGGCGGGACAGGGAGAGACCCAGTACTTC
few	TRBV30	TRBJ1-5	TRBD1	CAWTGQGIRSQPQHF	TGTGCCTGGACCGGACAGGGGATAAGGAGTCAGCCCCAGCATTTT
once	TRBV5-5	TRBJ2-7	TRBD1	CASSPSRTGSNEQYF	TGTGCCAGCAGCCCCAGCCGGACAGGGAGCAACGAGCAGTACTTC
.	TRBV10-1	TRBJ2-7	TRBD1	CASSDPSGTGVGEQYF	TGCGCCAGCAGTGATCCCTCCGGGACAGGGGTTGGCGAGCAGTACTTC
.	TRBV2	TRBJ2-7	.	CASMSQGPYEQYF	TGTGCCAGCATGTCCCAGGGTCCCTACGAGCAGTACTTC
once	TRBV28	TRBJ1-4	.	CASSLGQGNGGKLFF	TGTGCCAGCAGTTTAGGGCAGGGCAACGGGGGAAAACTGTTTTTT
.	TRBV5-4	TRBJ1-6	.	CASSLQLNSPFHF	TGTGCCAGCAGCTTGCAGTTAAATTCACCCTTCCACTTT
.	TRBV13	TRBJ2-1	TRBD2	CASSSGLAGGNEQFF	TGTGCCAGCAGCTCGGGACTAGCGGGGGGGAATGAGCAGTTCTTC
.	TRBV7-9	TRBJ2-2	.	CASVPREPQVTGELFF	TGTGCCAGCGTCCCTAGGGAACCACAGGTGACTGGGGAGCTGTTTTTT
.	TRBV11-1	TRBJ2-7	TRBD1	CASSRSRDSNYEQYF	TGTGCCAGCAGCCGGAGCCGGGACAGTAACTACGAGCAGTACTTC
.	TRBV27	TRBJ2-1	.	CASSHNLGLIRGEQFF	TGTGCCAGCAGTCATAATTTGGGTCTCATTCGGGGTGAGCAGTTCTTC
.	TRBV7-9	TRBJ2-7	TRBD2	CATASGGAGGPSYEQYF	TGTGCCACCGCCTCCGGGGGGGCGGGGGGGCCATCCTACGAGCAGTACTTC
once	TRBV6-4	TRBJ1-2	TRBD1	CASTSQNRGRGSVYGYTF	TGTGCCAGCACGAGCCAAAACAGGGGGCGAGGGTCGGTCTATGGCTACACCTTC
.	TRBV5-7	TRBJ2-3	.	CASMVVGPRPRGTDTQYF	TGTGCCAGCATGGTAGTTGGACCACGACCCAGGGGTACAGATACGCAGTATTTT
.	TRBV12-5	TRBJ2-3	.	CASGSSRGRRGTDTQYF	TGTGCTAGTGGCTCCTCACGGGGGAGACGGGGCACAGATACGCAGTATTTT
.	TRBV15	TRBJ2-7	.	CATSTGVNYEQYF	TGTGCCACCTCGACAGGAGTCAACTACGAGCAGTACTTC
.	TRBV5-1	TRBJ1-6	TRBD1	CASSLSGTGDNSPLHF	TGCGCCAGCAGCTTATCCGGGACAGGGGATAATTCACCCCTCCACTTT
.	TRBV30	TRBJ2-3	.	CAWTPSTGDTQYF	TGTGCCTGGACTCCTAGTACCGGAGATACGCAGTATTTT
.	TRBV3-1/TRBV3-2	TRBJ2-2	TRBD2	CASSQEGLASDTGELFF	TGTGCCAGCAGCCAGGAGGGACTAGCGTCGGACACCGGGGAGCTGTTTTTT
.	TRBV30	TRBJ1-6	TRBD1	CAWSVGRGNSPLHF	TGTGCCTGGAGTGTGGGCAGGGGGAATTCACCCCTCCACTTT
.	TRBV27	TRBJ2-7	.	CASSLWGPGDEQYF	TGTGCCAGCAGTTTATGGGGGCCGGGCGACGAGCAGTACTTC
.	TRBV4-1	TRBJ1-2	.	CASSQRTENYGYTF	TGCGCCAGCAGCCAGAGGACAGAGAACTATGGCTACACCTTC
.	TRBV14	TRBJ2-2	.	CASSRGWPNTGELFF	TGTGCCAGCAGCCGTGGCTGGCCGAACACCGGGGAGCTGTTTTTT
.	TRBV6-1	TRBJ2-3	.	CASSEPGQTTDTQYF	TGTGCCAGCAGTGAACCCGGACAGACCACAGATACGCAGTATTTT
.	TRBV30	TRBJ2-3	TRBD2	CAWSVLTSGSPSF	TGTGCCTGGAGTGTCCTGACTAGCGGGAGTCCATCTTTT
.	TRBV5-4	TRBJ2-7	TRBD1	CASSFGTGGSYEQYF	TGTGCCAGCAGCTTTGGGACAGGGGGCTCCTACGAGCAGTACTTC
once	TRBV5-5	TRBJ1-1	TRBD1	CASSHRGLPAGAFF	TGTGCCAGCAGCCACAGGGGCCTACCCGCGGGAGCTTTCTTT
.	TRBV3-1/TRBV3-2	TRBJ2-7	TRBD2	CASSQTSGSWEQYF	TGTGCCAGCAGCCAAACTAGCGGGAGTTGGGAGCAGTACTTC
once	TRBV7-2	TRBJ2-7	.	CASSLAGGQSSYEQYF	TGTGCCAGCAGCTTAGCGGGCGGGCAAAGCTCCTACGAGCAGTACTTC
few	TRBV6-5	TRBJ1-3	.	CASSATGGNTIYF	TGTGCCAGCAGCGCGACAGGTGGAAACACCATATATTTT
.	TRBV6-4	TRBJ1-6	.	CASSDSGGWNSPLHF	TGTGCCAGCAGTGACTCTGGGGGGTGGAATTCACCCCTCCACTTT
.	TRBV5-1	TRBJ1-1	.	CASSLVGGRSEAFF	TGCGCCAGCAGCTTGGTAGGGGGACGGAGTGAAGCTTTCTTT
.	TRBV6-2/TRBV6-3	TRBJ1-1	.	CASSKPRDKNTEAFF	TGTGCCAGCAGTAAACCCCGGGACAAGAACACTGAAGCTTTCTTT
.	TRBV19	TRBJ2-3	TRBD2	CASSIGGAGGQDTQYF	TGTGCCAGTAGTATAGGGGGAGCGGGAGGTCAAGATACGCAGTATTTT
.	TRBV7-6	TRBJ2-1	.	CASSLGSGEYNEQFF	TGTGCCAGCAGCTTAGGCTCGGGGGAATACAATGAGCAGTTCTTC
.	TRBV6-5	TRBJ1-2	.	CASSYDRNYGYTF	TGTGCCAGCAGTTACGACAGAAACTATGGCTACACCTTC
.	TRBV6-6	TRBJ2-2	.	CASSYAGVTGELFF	TGTGCCAGCAGTTATGCAGGGGTCACCGGGGAGCTGTTTTTT
few	TRBV5-1	TRBJ1-5	.	CASSLMERREGNQPQHF	TGCGCCAGCAGCTTAATGGAGCGAAGAGAGGGCAATCAGCCCCAGCATTTT
.	TRBV5-4	TRBJ2-7	.	CASSGEYEQYF	TGTGCCAGCAGTGGGGAGTACGAGCAGTACTTC